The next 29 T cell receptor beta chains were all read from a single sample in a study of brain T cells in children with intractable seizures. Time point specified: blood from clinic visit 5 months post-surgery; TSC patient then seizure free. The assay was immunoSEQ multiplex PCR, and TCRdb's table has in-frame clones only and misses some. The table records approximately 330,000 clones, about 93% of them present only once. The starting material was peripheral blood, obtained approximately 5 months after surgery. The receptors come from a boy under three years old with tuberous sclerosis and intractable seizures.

The CDR3, as DNA: TGCGCCAGCAGACAGAACACTGAAGCTTTCTTT. This translates into CASRQNTEAFF. V is TRBV10-1 and J is TRBJ1-1; D remains ambiguous. There are 11 residues in the CDR3. Germline assignment: CDR1 WNHNN and CDR2 SYGVQD (reference sequence). V lost 6 bases and J 1 base, leaving 3 bases between the germline ends.

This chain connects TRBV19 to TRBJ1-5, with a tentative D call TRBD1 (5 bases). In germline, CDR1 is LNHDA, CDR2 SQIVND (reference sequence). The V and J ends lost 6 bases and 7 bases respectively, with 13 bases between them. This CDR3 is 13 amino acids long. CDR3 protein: CASSRLDRQPQHF. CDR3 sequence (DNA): TGTGCCAGTAGCCGCCTCGACAGACAGCCCCAGCATTTT. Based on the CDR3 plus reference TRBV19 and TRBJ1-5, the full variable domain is DGGITQSPKYLFRKEGQNVTLSCEQNLNHDAMYWYRQDPGQGLRLIYYSQIVNDFQKGDIAEGYSVSREKKESFPLTVTSAQKNPTAFYLCASSRLDRQPQHFGDGTRLSIL.

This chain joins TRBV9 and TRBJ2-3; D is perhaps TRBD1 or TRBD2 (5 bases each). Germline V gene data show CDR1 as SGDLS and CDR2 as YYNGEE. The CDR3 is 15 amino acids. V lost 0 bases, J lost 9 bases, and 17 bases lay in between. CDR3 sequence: CASSVDPSVGDTQYF. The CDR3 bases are TGTGCCAGCAGCGTAGACCCCTCTGTCGGGGACACGCAGTATTTT.

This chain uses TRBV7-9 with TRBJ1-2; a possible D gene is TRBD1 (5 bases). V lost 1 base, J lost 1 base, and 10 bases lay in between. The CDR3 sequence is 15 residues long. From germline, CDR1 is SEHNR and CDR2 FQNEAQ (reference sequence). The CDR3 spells CASSLGGDINYGYTF. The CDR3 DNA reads TGTGCCAGCAGCTTAGGAGGGGATATTAACTATGGCTACACCTTC.

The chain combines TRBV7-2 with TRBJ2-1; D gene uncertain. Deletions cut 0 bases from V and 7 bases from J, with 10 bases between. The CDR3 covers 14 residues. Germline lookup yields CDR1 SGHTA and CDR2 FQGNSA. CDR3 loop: CASSLAPVPNEQFF. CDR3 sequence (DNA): TGTGCCAGCAGCTTAGCTCCGGTCCCGAATGAGCAGTTCTTC.

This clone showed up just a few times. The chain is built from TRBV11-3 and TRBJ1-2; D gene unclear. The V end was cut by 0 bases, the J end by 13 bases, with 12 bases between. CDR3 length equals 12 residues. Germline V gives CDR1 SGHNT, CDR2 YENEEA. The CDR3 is CASSLDWKLATF. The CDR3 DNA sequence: TGTGCCAGCAGCTTAGATTGGAAGCTGGCCACCTTC.

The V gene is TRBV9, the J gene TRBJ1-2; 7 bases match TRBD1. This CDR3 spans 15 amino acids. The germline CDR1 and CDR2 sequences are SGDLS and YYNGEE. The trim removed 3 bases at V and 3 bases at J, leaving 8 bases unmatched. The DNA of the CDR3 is TGTGCCAGCAGCGACTCAGGGGGACTGTACTATGGCTACACCTTC. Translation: CASSDSGGLYYGYTF.

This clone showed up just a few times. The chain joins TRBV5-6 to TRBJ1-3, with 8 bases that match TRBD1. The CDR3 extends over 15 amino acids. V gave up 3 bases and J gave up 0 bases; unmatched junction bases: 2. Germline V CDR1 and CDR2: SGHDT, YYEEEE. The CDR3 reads CASSWDRSSGNTIYF. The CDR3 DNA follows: TGTGCCAGCAGCTGGGACAGGTCCTCTGGAAACACCATATATTTT. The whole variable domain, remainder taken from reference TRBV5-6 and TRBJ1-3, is DAGVTQSPTHLIKTRGQQVTLRCSPKSGHDTVSWYQQALGQGPQFIFQYYEEEERQRGNFPDRFSGHQFPNYSSELNVNALLLGDSALYLCASSWDRSSGNTIYFGEGSWLTVV.

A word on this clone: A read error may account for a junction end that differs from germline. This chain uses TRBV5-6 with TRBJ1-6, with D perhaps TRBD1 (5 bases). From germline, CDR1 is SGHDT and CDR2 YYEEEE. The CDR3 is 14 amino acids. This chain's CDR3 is CASSLAGYSSPLHF. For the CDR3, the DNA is TGTGCCAGCAGCTTGGCAGGGTATAGTTCACCCCTCCACTTT.

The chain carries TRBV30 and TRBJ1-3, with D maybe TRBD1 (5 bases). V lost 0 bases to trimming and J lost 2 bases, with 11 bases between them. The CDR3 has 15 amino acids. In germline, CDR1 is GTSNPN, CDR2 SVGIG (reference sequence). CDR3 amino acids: CAWSVLGTPGNTIYF. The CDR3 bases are TGTGCCTGGAGTGTACTGGGGACTCCTGGAAACACCATATATTTT.

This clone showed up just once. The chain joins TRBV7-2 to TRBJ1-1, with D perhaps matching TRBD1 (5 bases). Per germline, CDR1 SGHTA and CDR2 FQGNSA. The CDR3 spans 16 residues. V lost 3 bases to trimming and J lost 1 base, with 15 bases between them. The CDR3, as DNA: TGTGCCAGCAGCTTCCCAAGATTTGACAGGAACACTGAAGCTTTCTTT. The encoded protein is CASSFPRFDRNTEAFF. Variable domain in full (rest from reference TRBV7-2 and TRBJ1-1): GAGVSQSPSNKVTEKGKDVELRCDPISGHTALYWYRQSLGQGLEFLIYFQGNSAPDKSGLPSDRFSAERTGGSVSTLTIQRTQQEDSAVYLCASSFPRFDRNTEAFFGQGTRLTVV.

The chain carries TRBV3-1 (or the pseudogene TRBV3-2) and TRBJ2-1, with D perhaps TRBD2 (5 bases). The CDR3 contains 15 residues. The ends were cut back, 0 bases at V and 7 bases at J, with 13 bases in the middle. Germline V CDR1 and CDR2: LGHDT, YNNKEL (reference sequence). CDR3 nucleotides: TGTGCCAGCAGCCAAGAGAGGACTGTCTGGAATGAGCAGTTCTTC. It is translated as CASSQERTVWNEQFF.

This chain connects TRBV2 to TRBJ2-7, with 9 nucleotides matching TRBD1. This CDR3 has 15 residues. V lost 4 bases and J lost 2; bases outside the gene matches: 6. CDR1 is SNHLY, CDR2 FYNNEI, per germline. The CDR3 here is CASSVSGTGPYEQYF. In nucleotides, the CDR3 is TGTGCCAGCAGTGTGTCCGGGACAGGGCCCTACGAGCAGTACTTC. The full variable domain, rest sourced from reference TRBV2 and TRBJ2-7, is EPEVTQTPSHQVTQMGQEVILRCVPISNHLYFYWYRQILGQKVEFLVSFYNNEISEKSEIFDDQFSVERPDGSNFTLKIRSTKLEDSAMYFCASSVSGTGPYEQYFGPGTRLTVT.

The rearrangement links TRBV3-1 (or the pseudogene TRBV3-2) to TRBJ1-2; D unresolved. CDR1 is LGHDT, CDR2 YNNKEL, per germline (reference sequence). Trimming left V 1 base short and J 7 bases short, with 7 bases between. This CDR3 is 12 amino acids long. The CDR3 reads CASSQGLVGYTF. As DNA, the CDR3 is TGTGCCAGCAGCCAAGGATTGGTTGGCTACACCTTC.

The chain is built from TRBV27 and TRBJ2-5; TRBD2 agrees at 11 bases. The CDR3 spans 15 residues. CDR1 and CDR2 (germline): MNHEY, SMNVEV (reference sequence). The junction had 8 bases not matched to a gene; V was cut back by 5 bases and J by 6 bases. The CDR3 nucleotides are TGTGCCAGCAGTATTAGCGGGGGGGGAATGAAGACCCAGTACTTC. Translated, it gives CASSISGGGMKTQYF.

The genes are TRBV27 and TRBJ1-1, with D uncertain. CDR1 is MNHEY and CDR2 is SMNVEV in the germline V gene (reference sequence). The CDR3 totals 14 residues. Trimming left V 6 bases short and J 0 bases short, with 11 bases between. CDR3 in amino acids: CASSPGWVNTEAFF. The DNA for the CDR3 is TGTGCCAGCAGCCCGGGGTGGGTGAACACTGAAGCTTTCTTT.

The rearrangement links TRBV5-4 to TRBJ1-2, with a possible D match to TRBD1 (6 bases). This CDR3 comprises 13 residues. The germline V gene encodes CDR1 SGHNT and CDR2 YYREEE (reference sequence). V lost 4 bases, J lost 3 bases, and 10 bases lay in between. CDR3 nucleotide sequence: TGTGCCAGCAGCCCGGACAGAGACTATGGCTACACCTTC. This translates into CASSPDRDYGYTF.

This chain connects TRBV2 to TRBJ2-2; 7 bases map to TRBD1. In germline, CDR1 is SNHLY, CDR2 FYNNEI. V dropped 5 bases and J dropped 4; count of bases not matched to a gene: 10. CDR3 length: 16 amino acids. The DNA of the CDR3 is TGTGCCAGCAGTTTCACGGCAGGGGGTAGCACCGGGGAGCTGTTTTTT. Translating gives CASSFTAGGSTGELFF. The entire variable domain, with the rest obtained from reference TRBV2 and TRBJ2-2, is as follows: EPEVTQTPSHQVTQMGQEVILRCVPISNHLYFYWYRQILGQKVEFLVSFYNNEISEKSEIFDDQFSVERPDGSNFTLKIRSTKLEDSAMYFCASSFTAGGSTGELFFGEGSRLTVL.

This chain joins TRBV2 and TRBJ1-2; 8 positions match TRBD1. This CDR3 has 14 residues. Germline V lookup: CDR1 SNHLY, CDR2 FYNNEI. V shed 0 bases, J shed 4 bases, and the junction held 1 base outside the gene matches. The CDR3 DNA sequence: TGTGCCAGCAGTGAAGCGGGACAGGCCTATGGCTACACCTTC. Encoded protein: CASSEAGQAYGYTF. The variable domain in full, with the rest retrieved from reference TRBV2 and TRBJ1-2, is EPEVTQTPSHQVTQMGQEVILRCVPISNHLYFYWYRQILGQKVEFLVSFYNNEISEKSEIFDDQFSVERPDGSNFTLKIRSTKLEDSAMYFCASSEAGQAYGYTFGSGTRLTVV.

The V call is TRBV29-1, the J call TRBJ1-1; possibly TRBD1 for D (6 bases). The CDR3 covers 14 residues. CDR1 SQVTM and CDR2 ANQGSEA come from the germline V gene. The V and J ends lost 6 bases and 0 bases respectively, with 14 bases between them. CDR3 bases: TGCAGCGTCAGGACAGCTTCTATGAACACTGAAGCTTTCTTT. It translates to CSVRTASMNTEAFF.

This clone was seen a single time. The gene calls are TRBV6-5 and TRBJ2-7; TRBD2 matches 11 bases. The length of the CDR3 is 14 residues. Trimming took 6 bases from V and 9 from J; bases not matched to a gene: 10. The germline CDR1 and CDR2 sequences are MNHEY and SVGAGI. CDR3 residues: CASRIAGGPGVQYF. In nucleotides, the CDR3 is TGTGCCAGCAGGATAGCGGGAGGGCCGGGAGTGCAGTACTTC.

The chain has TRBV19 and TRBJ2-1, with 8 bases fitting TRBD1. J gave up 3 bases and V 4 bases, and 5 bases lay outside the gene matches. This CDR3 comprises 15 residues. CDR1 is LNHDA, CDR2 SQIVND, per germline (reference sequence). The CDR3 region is CASSRQGASYNEQFF. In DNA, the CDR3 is TGTGCCAGTAGTAGGCAGGGGGCAAGCTACAATGAGCAGTTCTTC.

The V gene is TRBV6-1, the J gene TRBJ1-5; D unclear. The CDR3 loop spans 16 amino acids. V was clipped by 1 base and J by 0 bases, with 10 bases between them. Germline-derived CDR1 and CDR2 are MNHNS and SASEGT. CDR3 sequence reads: CASSEGAAYSNQPQHF. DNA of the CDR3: TGTGCCAGCAGTGAAGGGGCAGCGTATAGCAATCAGCCCCAGCATTTT.

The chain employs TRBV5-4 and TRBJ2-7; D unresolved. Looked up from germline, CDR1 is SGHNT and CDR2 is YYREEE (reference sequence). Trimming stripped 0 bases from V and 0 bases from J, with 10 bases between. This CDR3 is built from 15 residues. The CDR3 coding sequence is TGTGCCAGCAGCTTGGAGTTGTACGGCTCCTACGAGCAGTACTTC. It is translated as CASSLELYGSYEQYF.

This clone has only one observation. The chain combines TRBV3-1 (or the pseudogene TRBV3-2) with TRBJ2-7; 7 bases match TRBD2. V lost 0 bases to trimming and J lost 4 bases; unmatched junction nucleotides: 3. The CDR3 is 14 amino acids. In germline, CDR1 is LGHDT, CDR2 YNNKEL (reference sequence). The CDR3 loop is CASSQETSWYEQYF. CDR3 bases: TGTGCCAGCAGCCAAGAGACTAGCTGGTACGAGCAGTACTTC.

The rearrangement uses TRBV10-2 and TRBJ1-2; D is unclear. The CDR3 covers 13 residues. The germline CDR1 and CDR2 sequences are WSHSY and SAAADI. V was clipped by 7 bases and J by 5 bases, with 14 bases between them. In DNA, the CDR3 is TGCGCCAGCATGGACGGATCCTCTTATGGCTACACCTTC. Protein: CASMDGSSYGYTF.

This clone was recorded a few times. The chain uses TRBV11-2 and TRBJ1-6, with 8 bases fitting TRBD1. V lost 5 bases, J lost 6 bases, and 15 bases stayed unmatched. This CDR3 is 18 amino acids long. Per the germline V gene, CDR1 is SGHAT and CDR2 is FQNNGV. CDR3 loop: CASSPLRSSDRVNSPLHF. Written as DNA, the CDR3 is TGTGCCAGCAGCCCGCTCCGCTCATCGGACAGGGTTAATTCACCCCTCCACTTT.

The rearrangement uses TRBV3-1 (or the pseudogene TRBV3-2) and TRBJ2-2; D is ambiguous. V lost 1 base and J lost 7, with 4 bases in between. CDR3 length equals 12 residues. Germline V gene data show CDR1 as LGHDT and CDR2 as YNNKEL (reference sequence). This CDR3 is CASSQACGELFF. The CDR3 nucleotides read TGTGCCAGCAGCCAAGCTTGCGGGGAGCTGTTTTTT.

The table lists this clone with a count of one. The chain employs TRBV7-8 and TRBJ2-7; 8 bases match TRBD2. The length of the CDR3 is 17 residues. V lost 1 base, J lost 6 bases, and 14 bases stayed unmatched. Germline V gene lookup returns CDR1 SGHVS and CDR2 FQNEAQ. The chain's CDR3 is CASSLGSGLDFFLEQYF. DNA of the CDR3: TGTGCCAGCAGCTTAGGTTCGGGACTAGACTTTTTTCTCGAGCAGTACTTC. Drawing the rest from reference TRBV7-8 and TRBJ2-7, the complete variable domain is GAGVSQSPRYKVAKRGQDVALRCDPISGHVSLFWYQQALGQGPEFLTYFQNEAQLDKSGLPSDRFFAERPEGSVSTLKIQRTQQEDSAVYLCASSLGSGLDFFLEQYFGPGTRLTVT.